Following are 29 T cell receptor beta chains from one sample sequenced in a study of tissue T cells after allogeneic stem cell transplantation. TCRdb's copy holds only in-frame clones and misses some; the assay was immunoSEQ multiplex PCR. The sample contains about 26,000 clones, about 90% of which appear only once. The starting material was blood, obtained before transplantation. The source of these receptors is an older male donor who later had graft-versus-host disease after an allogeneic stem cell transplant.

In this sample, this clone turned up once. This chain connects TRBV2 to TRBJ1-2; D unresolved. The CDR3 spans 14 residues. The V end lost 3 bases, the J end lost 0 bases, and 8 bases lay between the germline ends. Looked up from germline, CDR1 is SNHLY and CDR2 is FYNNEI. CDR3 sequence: CASSEHLTNYGYTF. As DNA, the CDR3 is TGTGCCAGCAGTGAGCATTTAACTAACTATGGCTACACCTTC. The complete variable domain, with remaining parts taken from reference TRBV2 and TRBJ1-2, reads EPEVTQTPSHQVTQMGQEVILRCVPISNHLYFYWYRQILGQKVEFLVSFYNNEISEKSEIFDDQFSVERPDGSNFTLKIRSTKLEDSAMYFCASSEHLTNYGYTFGSGTRLTVV.

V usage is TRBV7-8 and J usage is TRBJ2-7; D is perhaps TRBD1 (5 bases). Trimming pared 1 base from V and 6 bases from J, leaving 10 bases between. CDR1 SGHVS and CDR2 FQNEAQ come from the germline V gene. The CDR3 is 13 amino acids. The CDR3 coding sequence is TGTGCCAGCAGCTTAGGATCAGGGTCCGAGCAGTACTTC. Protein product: CASSLGSGSEQYF.

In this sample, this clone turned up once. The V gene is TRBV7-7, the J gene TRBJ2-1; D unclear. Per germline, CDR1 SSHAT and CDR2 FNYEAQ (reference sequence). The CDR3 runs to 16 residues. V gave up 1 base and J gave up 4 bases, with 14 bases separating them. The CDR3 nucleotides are TGTGCCAGCAGCTTAGATGAACCAGCTGGATACAATGAGCAGTTCTTC. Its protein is CASSLDEPAGYNEQFF.

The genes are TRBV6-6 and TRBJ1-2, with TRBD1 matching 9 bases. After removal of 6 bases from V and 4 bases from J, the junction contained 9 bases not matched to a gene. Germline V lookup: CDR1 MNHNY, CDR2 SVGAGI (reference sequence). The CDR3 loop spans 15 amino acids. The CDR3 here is CASRSGQGNIYGYTF. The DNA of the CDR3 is TGTGCCAGCAGGTCGGGACAGGGAAATATCTATGGCTACACCTTC.

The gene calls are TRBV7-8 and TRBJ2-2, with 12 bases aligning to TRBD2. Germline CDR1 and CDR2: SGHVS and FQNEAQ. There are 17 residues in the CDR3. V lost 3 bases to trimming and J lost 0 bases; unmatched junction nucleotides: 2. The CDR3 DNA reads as TGTGCCAGCAGCTTGGGACTAGCGGGTTCGAACACCGGGGAGCTGTTTTTT. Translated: CASSLGLAGSNTGELFF. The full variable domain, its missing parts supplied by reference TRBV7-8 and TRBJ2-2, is GAGVSQSPRYKVAKRGQDVALRCDPISGHVSLFWYQQALGQGPEFLTYFQNEAQLDKSGLPSDRFFAERPEGSVSTLKIQRTQQEDSAVYLCASSLGLAGSNTGELFFGEGSRLTVL.

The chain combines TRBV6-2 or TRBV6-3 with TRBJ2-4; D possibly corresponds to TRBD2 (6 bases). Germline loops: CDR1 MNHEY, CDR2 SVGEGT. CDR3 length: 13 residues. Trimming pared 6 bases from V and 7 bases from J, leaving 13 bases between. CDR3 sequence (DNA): TGTGCCAGCAGCCCCGGGAGCAGGAACATTCAGTACTTC. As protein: CASSPGSRNIQYF.

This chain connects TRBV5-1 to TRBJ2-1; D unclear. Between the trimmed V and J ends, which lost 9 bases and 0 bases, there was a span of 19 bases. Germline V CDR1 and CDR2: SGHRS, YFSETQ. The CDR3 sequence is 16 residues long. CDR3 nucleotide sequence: TGCGCCACCGCTCATGTGCTAACGGCCTCCTACAATGAGCAGTTCTTC. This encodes CATAHVLTASYNEQFF.

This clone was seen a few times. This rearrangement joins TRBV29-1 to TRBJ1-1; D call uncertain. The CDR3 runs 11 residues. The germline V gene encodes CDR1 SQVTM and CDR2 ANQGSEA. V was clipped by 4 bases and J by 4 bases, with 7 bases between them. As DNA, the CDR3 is TGCAGCGTTGTAGAGAGCACTGAAGCTTTCTTT. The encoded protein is CSVVESTEAFF.

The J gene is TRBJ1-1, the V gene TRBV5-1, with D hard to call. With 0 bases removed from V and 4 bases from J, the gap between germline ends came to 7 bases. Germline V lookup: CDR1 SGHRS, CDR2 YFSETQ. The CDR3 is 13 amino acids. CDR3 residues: CASSLGYGTEAFF. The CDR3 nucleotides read TGCGCCAGCAGCTTGGGCTATGGCACTGAAGCTTTCTTT.

The CDR3 region has the DNA TGTGCCAGCAGGGACCCCGGGACAGGGGATCGGGATGGCTACACCTTC. Its translation is CASRDPGTGDRDGYTF. This chain links TRBV7-3 with TRBJ1-2, with 10 bases fitting TRBD1. Trimming removed 6 bases from V and 6 bases from J; junction bases left unmatched: 13. The germline gives CDR1 SGHTA, CDR2 FQGTGA. The CDR3 length is 16 residues.

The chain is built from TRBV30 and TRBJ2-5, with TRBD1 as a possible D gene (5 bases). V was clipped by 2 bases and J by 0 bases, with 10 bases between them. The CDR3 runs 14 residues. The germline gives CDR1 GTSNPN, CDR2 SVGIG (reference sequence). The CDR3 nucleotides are TGTGCCTGGAGTCGGCCAGGGAACCAAGAGACCCAGTACTTC. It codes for CAWSRPGNQETQYF.

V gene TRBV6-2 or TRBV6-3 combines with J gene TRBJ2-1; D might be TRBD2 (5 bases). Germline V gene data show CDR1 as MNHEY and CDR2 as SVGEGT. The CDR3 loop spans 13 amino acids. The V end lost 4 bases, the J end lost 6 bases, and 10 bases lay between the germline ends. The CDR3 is CASSSLSANEQFF. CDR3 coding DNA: TGTGCCAGCAGTTCTCTTAGCGCCAATGAGCAGTTCTTC.

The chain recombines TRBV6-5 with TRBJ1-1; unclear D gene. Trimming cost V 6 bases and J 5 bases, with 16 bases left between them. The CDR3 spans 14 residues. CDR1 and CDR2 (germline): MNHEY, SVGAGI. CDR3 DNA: TGTGCCAGCAGCCCAATCCGGGGTCGAACTGAAGCTTTCTTT. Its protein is CASSPIRGRTEAFF.

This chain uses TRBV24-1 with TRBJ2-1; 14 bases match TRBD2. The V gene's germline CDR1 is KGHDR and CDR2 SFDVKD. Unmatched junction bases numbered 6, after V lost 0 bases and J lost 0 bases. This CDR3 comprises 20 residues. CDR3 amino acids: CATSDLQPGTSGSSYNEQFF. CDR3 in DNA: TGTGCCACCAGTGATTTGCAACCCGGGACTAGCGGGAGCTCCTACAATGAGCAGTTCTTC.

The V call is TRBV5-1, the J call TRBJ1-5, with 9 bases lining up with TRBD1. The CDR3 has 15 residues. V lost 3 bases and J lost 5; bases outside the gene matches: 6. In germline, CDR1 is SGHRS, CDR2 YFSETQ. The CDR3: CASSWGQGPDQPQHF. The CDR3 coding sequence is TGCGCCAGCAGCTGGGGACAGGGACCCGATCAGCCCCAGCATTTT.

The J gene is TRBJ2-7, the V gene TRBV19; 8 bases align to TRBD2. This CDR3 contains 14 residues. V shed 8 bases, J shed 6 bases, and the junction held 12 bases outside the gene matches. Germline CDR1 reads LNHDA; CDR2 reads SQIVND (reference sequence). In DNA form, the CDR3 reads TGTGCCAGTTCTAGGGGACTAGAGGGTGGCGAGCAGTACTTC. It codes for CASSRGLEGGEQYF.

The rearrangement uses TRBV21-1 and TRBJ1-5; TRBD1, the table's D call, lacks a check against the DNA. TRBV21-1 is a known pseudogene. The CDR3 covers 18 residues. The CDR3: CASSKVLFDRGKNQPQHF. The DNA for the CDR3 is TGTGCCAGCAGCAAAGTACTGTTCGACAGGGGGAAGAATCAGCCCCAGCATTTT.

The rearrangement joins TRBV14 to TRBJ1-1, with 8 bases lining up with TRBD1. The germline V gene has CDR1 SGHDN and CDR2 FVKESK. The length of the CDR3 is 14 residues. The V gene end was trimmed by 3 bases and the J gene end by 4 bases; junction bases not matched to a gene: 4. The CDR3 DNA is TGTGCCAGCAGCCAGCTCGACAGGGGCACTGAAGCTTTCTTT. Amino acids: CASSQLDRGTEAFF.

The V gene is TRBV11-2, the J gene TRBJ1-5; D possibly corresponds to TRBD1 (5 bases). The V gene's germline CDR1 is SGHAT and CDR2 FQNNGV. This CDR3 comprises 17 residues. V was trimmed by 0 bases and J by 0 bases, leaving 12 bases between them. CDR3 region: CASSLDAGPYSNQPQHF. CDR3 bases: TGTGCCAGCAGCTTAGATGCAGGGCCGTATAGCAATCAGCCCCAGCATTTT.

CDR3 in DNA: TGTGCCAGCAGCTCTCAAGCGAGGGGGGGGACACCCCTCCACTTT. Its protein is CASSSQARGGTPLHF. The chain links TRBV7-3 to TRBJ1-6, with D possibly being TRBD1 (6 bases). Trimming removed 4 bases from V and 11 bases from J, with 18 bases in between. Germline CDR1 SGHTA, CDR2 FQGTGA. CDR3 length equals 15 residues.

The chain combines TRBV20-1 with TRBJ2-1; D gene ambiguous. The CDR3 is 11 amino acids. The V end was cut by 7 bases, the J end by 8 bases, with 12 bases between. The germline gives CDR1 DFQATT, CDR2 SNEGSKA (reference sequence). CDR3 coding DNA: TGCAGTGTTGAAGGATTCGATGAGCAGTTCTTC. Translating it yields CSVEGFDEQFF.

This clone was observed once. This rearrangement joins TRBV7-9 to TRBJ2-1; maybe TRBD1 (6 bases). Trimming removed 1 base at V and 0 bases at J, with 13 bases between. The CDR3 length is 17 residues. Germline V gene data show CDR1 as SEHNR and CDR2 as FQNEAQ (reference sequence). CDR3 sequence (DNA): TGTGCCAGCAGCTTAGTAGGACGGGACAACTCCTACAATGAGCAGTTCTTC. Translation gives CASSLVGRDNSYNEQFF. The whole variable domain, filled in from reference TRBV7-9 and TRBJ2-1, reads DTGVSQNPRHKITKRGQNVTFRCDPISEHNRLYWYRQTLGQGPEFLTYFQNEAQLEKSRLLSDRFSAERPKGSFSTLEIQRTEQGDSAMYLCASSLVGRDNSYNEQFFGPGTRLTVL.

The CDR3 nucleotides are TGCGCCAGCAGCTTGTCGGCAGATTCACCCCTCCACTTT. Translating gives CASSLSADSPLHF. This rearrangement joins TRBV5-1 to TRBJ1-6; D remains ambiguous. The germline CDR1 and CDR2 sequences are SGHRS and YFSETQ. CDR3 length: 13 amino acids. The V gene lost 1 base and the J gene lost 8 bases, with 7 bases spanning the gap.

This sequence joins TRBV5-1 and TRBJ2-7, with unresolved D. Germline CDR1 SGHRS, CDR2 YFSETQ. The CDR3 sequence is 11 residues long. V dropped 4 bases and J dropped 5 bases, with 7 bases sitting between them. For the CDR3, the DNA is TGCGCCAGCAGCATCCAGGACGAGCAGTACTTC. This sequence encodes CASSIQDEQYF.

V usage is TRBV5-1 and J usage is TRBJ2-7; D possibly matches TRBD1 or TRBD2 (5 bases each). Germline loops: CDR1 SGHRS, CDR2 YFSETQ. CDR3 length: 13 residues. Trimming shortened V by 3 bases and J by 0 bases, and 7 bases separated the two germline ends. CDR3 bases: TGCGCCAGCAGCTGGGACGGCTCCTACGAGCAGTACTTC. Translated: CASSWDGSYEQYF.

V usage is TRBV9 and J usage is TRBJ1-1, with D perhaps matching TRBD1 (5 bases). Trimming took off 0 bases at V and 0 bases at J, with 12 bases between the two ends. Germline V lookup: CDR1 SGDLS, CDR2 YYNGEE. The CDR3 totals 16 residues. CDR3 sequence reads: CASSVVKGKLNTEAFF. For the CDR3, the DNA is TGTGCCAGCAGCGTAGTTAAGGGGAAGTTGAACACTGAAGCTTTCTTT.

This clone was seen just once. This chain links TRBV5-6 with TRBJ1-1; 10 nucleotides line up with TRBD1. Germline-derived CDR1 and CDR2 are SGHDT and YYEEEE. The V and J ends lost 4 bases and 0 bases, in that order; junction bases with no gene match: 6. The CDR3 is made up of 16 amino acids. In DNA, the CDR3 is TGTGCCAGCAGCCGACCGGGACAGGGGTTGAACACTGAAGCTTTCTTT. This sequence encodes CASSRPGQGLNTEAFF. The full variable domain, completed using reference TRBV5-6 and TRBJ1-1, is DAGVTQSPTHLIKTRGQQVTLRCSPKSGHDTVSWYQQALGQGPQFIFQYYEEEERQRGNFPDRFSGHQFPNYSSELNVNALLLGDSALYLCASSRPGQGLNTEAFFGQGTRLTVV.

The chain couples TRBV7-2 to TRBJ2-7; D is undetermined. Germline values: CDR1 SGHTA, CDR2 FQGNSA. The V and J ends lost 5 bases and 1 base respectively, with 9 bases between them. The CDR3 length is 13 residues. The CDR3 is CASSTSPSYEQYF. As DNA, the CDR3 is TGTGCCAGCAGCACCAGTCCATCCTACGAGCAGTACTTC.

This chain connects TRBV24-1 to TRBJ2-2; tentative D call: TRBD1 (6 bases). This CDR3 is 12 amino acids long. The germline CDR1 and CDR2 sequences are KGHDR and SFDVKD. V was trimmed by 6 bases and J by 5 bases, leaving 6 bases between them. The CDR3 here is CATSRGTGELFF. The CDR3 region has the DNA TGTGCCACCAGTAGGGGGACCGGGGAGCTGTTTTTT.